The 18 T cell receptor beta chains reported below all come from one sample, sequenced in a study of blood T cells in healthy people across ages. PCR was performed a second time for roughly 7 to 12 cycles using a sample-barcoded 5' primer and a J-beta primer mix. TCRdb ran MiXCR on the 5' RACE reads and lists one entry per CDR3 protein. Of over 600,000 distinct CDR3 sequences listed, around a fifth were seen once; the top ten hold 3.5% to 4%. What was sequenced was blood. Every receptor here comes from a man aged 65 to 85 in good health.

The CDR3 DNA reads as TGCAGTGCCCCGCACTGGAGCAGGAGCGATACGCAGTATTTT. Protein: CSAPHWSRSDTQYF. V gene TRBV20-1 combines with J gene TRBJ2-3; D uncertain. The CDR3 totals 14 residues. V lost 6 bases to trimming and J lost 6 bases, with 19 bases between them. The V gene's germline CDR1 is DFQATT and CDR2 SNEGSKA (reference sequence).

This chain joins TRBV3-1 and TRBJ2-1; D perhaps matches TRBD2 (5 bases). The CDR3 is 18 amino acids. Germline-derived CDR1 and CDR2 are LGHDT and YNNKEL (reference sequence). Trimming removed 4 bases at V and 0 bases at J, with 19 bases between. The CDR3 DNA sequence: TGTGCCAGCAGCCCGTTCTCTTACGGGAAAAGCTCCTACAATGAGCAGTTCTTC. Its translation: CASSPFSYGKSSYNEQFF.

This clonotype appeared a few times. The chain joins TRBV20-1 to TRBJ2-5, with TRBD2 identical over 12 bases. The CDR3 length is 13 residues. Germline V gives CDR1 DFQATT, CDR2 SNEGSKA (reference sequence). The V gene end was trimmed by 6 bases and the J gene end by 6 bases; junction bases not matched to a gene: 5. The CDR3 spells CSAYGLAGKTQYF. CDR3 coding DNA: TGCAGTGCATATGGACTAGCGGGAAAGACCCAGTACTTC.

This clonotype was detected many times. V gene TRBV20-1 combines with J gene TRBJ2-5; TRBD2 aligns across 12 bases. V was clipped by 5 bases and J by 3 bases; unmatched bases: 1. Germline V gene sequence: CDR1 DFQATT, CDR2 SNEGSKA (reference sequence). The CDR3 sequence is 13 residues long. CDR3 sequence: CSAWTSGKETQYF. The DNA for the CDR3 is TGCAGTGCTTGGACTAGCGGGAAAGAGACCCAGTACTTC.

Concerning this clonotype itself: Given a much more abundant clone one base away, this may be a read error. J is TRBJ2-5 and V is TRBV13; TRBD1 matches 7 bases. The CDR3 extends over 13 amino acids. Germline V lookup: CDR1 PRHDT, CDR2 FYEKMQ (reference sequence). Written as DNA, the CDR3 is TGTGCCGGCAGAAGGACAGGCAGTGAGACCCAGTACTTC. It specifies CAGRRTGSETQYF.

There are a few counts of this clonotype. The rearrangement links TRBV15 to TRBJ2-5, with 7 bases that match TRBD2. The end of the DNA fits TRBJ2-7 better, so the J call may be wrong. CDR3 length equals 16 residues. Per germline, CDR1 LNHNV and CDR2 YYDKDF (reference sequence). The DNA of the CDR3 is TGTGCCACCAGCAGAGATCACGGGGGGTACTCCTACGAGCAGTACTTC. As protein: CATSRDHGGYSYEQYF.

This clonotype was seen more than once but under ten times. The J gene is TRBJ2-1, the V gene TRBV5-1; 14 bases are a match to TRBD2. V gave up 3 bases and J gave up 4 bases; unmatched junction bases: 6. The V gene's germline CDR1 is SGHRS and CDR2 YFSETQ. The CDR3 covers 17 residues. CDR3 in DNA: TGCGCCAGCAGCTGGGGACTAGCGGGAGTGAGTTACAATGAGCAGTTCTTC. Its translation: CASSWGLAGVSYNEQFF.

In this sample, this clonotype turned up many times. The gene calls are TRBV4-3 and TRBJ2-5; no clear D gene. Germline lookup yields CDR1 LGHNA and CDR2 YSLEER. Trimming took 0 bases from V and 11 from J, leaving 13 bases between them. This CDR3 is built from 13 residues. CDR3 sequence (DNA): TGCGCCAGCAGCCAAGATCGCCAGCGTGAGCAGTACTTC. It codes for CASSQDRQREQYF.

This clonotype was seen more than once but under ten times. J is TRBJ1-4 and V is TRBV12-3 or TRBV12-4; perhaps TRBD1 as D (5 bases). The CDR3 contains 15 residues. With 6 bases removed from V and 7 bases from J, the gap between germline ends came to 18 bases. The CDR3 DNA reads TGTGCCAGCAGCCTGAGCGGGGCTCCTCGTGAAAAACTGTTTTTT. Its protein product is CASSLSGAPREKLFF.

V gene TRBV7-6 combines with J gene TRBJ2-5, with D possibly being TRBD2 (6 bases). Germline CDR1 and CDR2: SGHVS and FNYEAQ. CDR3 length equals 14 residues. V lost 3 bases to trimming and J lost 3 bases, with 11 bases between them. CDR3 nucleotide sequence: TGTGCCAGCAGCTTTAATACGGGGGAAGAGACCCAGTACTTC. It yields the protein CASSFNTGEETQYF.

The gene calls are TRBV6-5 and TRBJ2-1; 8 bases line up with TRBD2. With 0 bases clipped from V and 1 base from J, the junction kept 14 bases outside the gene matches. Germline lookup yields CDR1 MNHEY and CDR2 SVGAGI. The CDR3 runs to 20 residues. CDR3 region: CASSYSEPSGGTRSYNEQFF. The CDR3 region has the DNA TGTGCCAGCAGTTACTCGGAGCCCTCGGGCGGGACTAGATCCTACAATGAGCAGTTCTTC.

This clonotype has more than one count but fewer than ten. The chain links TRBV20-1 to TRBJ2-1; D is perhaps TRBD2 (6 bases). In germline, CDR1 is DFQATT, CDR2 SNEGSKA (reference sequence). The CDR3 totals 14 residues. V was cut by 1 base and J by 1 base, with 8 bases left in between. The DNA of the CDR3 is TGCAGTGCTAGAGTAGCGGAATCCTACAATGAGCAGTTCTTC. Translation gives CSARVAESYNEQFF.

This clonotype came up a few times. The chain is built from TRBV14 and TRBJ2-3; unclear D gene. Germline V CDR1 and CDR2: SGHDN, FVKESK. Trimming took 3 bases from V and 0 from J, leaving 4 bases between them. The CDR3 runs 13 residues. In nucleotides, the CDR3 is TGTGCCAGCAGCCATATAAGCACAGATACGCAGTATTTT. The encoded protein is CASSHISTDTQYF.

This clonotype turned up a few times. The chain has TRBV9 and TRBJ2-1; no clear D gene. In germline, CDR1 is SGDLS, CDR2 YYNGEE. This CDR3 has 13 amino acids. V shed 2 bases and J shed 9 bases, with 12 bases lying between them. The CDR3 reads CASSVSALAEQFF. For the CDR3, the DNA is TGTGCCAGCAGCGTCTCTGCTCTCGCTGAGCAGTTCTTC.

V gene TRBV6-5 combines with J gene TRBJ2-4, with D uncertain. Germline CDR1 and CDR2: MNHEY and SVGAGI. The CDR3 spans 15 residues. Trimming pared 2 bases from V and 3 bases from J, leaving 11 bases between. CDR3 bases: TGTGCCAGCAGTTACGAGAAAGGGCACAAAAACATTCAGTACTTC. It encodes CASSYEKGHKNIQYF.

A few counts support this clonotype. This chain joins TRBV20-1 and TRBJ2-1, with D possibly TRBD2 on 5 matching bases. The germline gives CDR1 DFQATT, CDR2 SNEGSKA (reference sequence). V dropped 5 bases and J dropped 6 bases, with 14 bases sitting between them. The CDR3 consists of 13 residues. The CDR3 sequence is CSARGEVFNEQFF. In DNA form, the CDR3 reads TGCAGTGCTCGGGGAGAAGTATTCAATGAGCAGTTCTTC.

This clonotype was seen a few times. No conserved phenylalanine or tryptophan ends this CDR3, so it is likely a read error. The V and J genes are TRBV11-2 and TRBJ2-7, with D possibly TRBD2 on 6 matching bases. Germline CDR1 reads SGHAT; CDR2 reads FQNNGV. The CDR3 runs 12 residues. The germline V and J ends were trimmed by 5 bases and 1 base, with 6 bases remaining between them. CDR3: CASSRGSYEQYL. CDR3 DNA sequence: TGTGCCAGCAGCCGGGGGTCCTACGAGCAGTACCTC.

This clonotype appeared a few times. The chain uses TRBV14 and TRBJ1-4; perhaps TRBD1 as D (5 bases). The CDR3 totals 13 residues. Trimming took off 5 bases at V and 8 bases at J, with 12 bases between the two ends. The germline CDR1 and CDR2 sequences are SGHDN and FVKESK. CDR3 in amino acids: CASSTRTREKLFF. For the CDR3, the DNA is TGTGCCAGCAGCACCCGGACAAGAGAAAAACTGTTTTTT.